This T cell receptor beta chain was profiled in a study of blood T cell repertoires in COVID-19 (dated by TCRdb to the early 2020s). With regard to the full study: Samples from collaborators originated in the United States, Italy and Spain and spanned both the acute and convalescent phases of COVID-19. The prospective study material was composed of cDNA or gDNA derived from T cells, B-cell-depleted T cells, or PBMCs. Subjects who had been exposed to COVID-19, were actively infected with it, or had recovered from it provided the deeply sampled blood TCRbeta repertoires that made up the dataset. The samples were drawn from two sources: the first 160 participants of the ongoing ImmuneRACE study, and about 1,300 subjects contributed by 6 global collaborators. HLA class I and class II types, where available, came from metadata supplied by the sample provider rather than from assay-based typing. The repertoires were released in a freely available public database meant as a resource for research on the immune response to SARS-CoV-2. Nearly every sample came with metadata listing a de-identified subject ID, COVID-19 status, age in years and sex.

Concerning this clone: Its antigen is not yet known. There are no base qualities to consult, and no much larger clone falls within one base.

Its CDR3 holds 15 amino acids, cysteine through phenylalanine. Only the CDR3 DNA stays, 45 bases, in frame from base 1. V loses 6 bases of germline sequence and J loses 0 bases, and the interval between the two ends is 12 bases. CDR1 and CDR2 are read off the germline V gene as MDHEN and SYDVKM. TCRbeta CDR3 regions were amplified from genomic DNA using the immunoSEQ Assay, a bias-controlled multiplex PCR. The published analysis was carried out like this. The number of nucleated cells in each sample was estimated by amplification of reference gene primers within the assay. To quantify the absolute abundance of each unique TCRbeta CDR3 rearrangement, sequence reads were collapsed and filtered. Productive Simpson clonality was computed per sample as the square root of Simpson's diversity index over productive rearrangements. The clones in this table, taken by TCRdb from immuneACCESS, are in-frame only. Not every clone is retained; where verified, under half of the shortfall comes from an unresolved V gene, and the cause of the rest is unknown. Clone size and V and J calls were adopted from that table, with D and trimming inferred from the DNA. A total of 180,000 or so clones appear in this sample, around 83% of them only once. The top ten clones comprise around 7.8% of the sample.

Each collaborating institution followed its own protocols to collect whole blood in K2EDTA tubes. For TCRbeta analysis, collaborators shipped samples as frozen whole blood, isolated PBMCs, or DNA extracted from either of those sample types. Findings and caveats that apply to the study as a whole: The amount of clinical and demographic metadata varied by source and participant and was provided uncurated.

The receptor was derived from a woman in her sixties or seventies with acute or convalescent COVID-19. Sequenced: peripheral blood. The chain links TRBV28 with TRBJ1-5; the D gene is perhaps TRBD1, on 5 matching bases. The DNA reads as follows: TGTGCCAGCAGCCGTTACAGGAATAGCAATCAGCCCCAGCATTTT. It translates to CASSRYRNSNQPQHF.